What follows are 30 T cell receptor beta chains derived from one specimen sequenced in a study of shared clonotypes between healthy human individuals. Sequencing was performed with immunoSEQ multiplex PCR; in TCRdb, only in-frame clones are kept and a portion is missing. Of roughly 1.4 million clones listed, around 98.5% are singletons. Sequencing was done on a sample of naive CD4+ T cells sorted from blood. Documented subset: CD45RA+ positively selected. These receptors originate from a man in his thirties or forties in good health.

The chain employs TRBV19 and TRBJ2-1; a possible D gene is TRBD2 (5 bases). Trimming took 4 bases from V and 5 from J, leaving 15 bases between them. The CDR3 length is 15 residues. Per germline, CDR1 LNHDA and CDR2 SQIVND (reference sequence). DNA for the CDR3: TGTGCCAGTAGTACGAGCGGAATACCAGACAATGAGCAGTTCTTC. Translation: CASSTSGIPDNEQFF.

V and J are TRBV19 and TRBJ2-7; possibly TRBD1 for D (6 bases). Germline V gene lookup returns CDR1 LNHDA and CDR2 SQIVND (reference sequence). V shed 5 bases and J shed 5 bases, with 13 bases lying between them. The CDR3 extends over 13 amino acids. The CDR3 DNA sequence: TGTGCCAGTAGTTCCTTTGGGGGCGACGAGCAGTACTTC. Amino acids: CASSSFGGDEQYF.

Comments on this clone: Other DNA sequences within the sample encode an identical CDR3. The V gene is TRBV28, the J gene TRBJ2-7; D is uncertain. The CDR3 is 12 residues long. From germline, CDR1 is MDHEN and CDR2 SYDVKM. V gave up 3 bases and J gave up 4 bases, with 7 bases separating them. CDR3 bases: TGTGCCAGCAGTTTGGTGGGGTACGAGCAGTACTTC. Its protein is CASSLVGYEQYF.

Concerning this clone: Germline and junction disagree at one end, which may indicate a read error. The chain has TRBV2 and TRBJ2-3; 9 bases agree with TRBD1. The CDR3 runs 10 residues. Germline CDR1 and CDR2: SNHLY and FYNNEI. Here the CDR3 reads CASSKGQGDF. CDR3 coding DNA: TGTGCCAGCAGTAAGGGACAGGGTGATTTT.

The chain links TRBV28 to TRBJ2-7; 9 positions match TRBD1. V lost 5 bases, J lost 6 bases, and 8 bases stayed unmatched. This CDR3 comprises 14 residues. CDR1 is MDHEN and CDR2 is SYDVKM in the germline V gene. CDR3: CASSPYRGRSEQYF. The CDR3 DNA is TGTGCCAGCAGTCCCTACAGGGGGCGAAGCGAGCAGTACTTC.

The genes are TRBV18 and TRBJ2-6; possible D gene TRBD1, 5 bases. Germline CDR1 and CDR2: KGHSH and LQKENI. This CDR3 has 18 amino acids. The V and J ends lost 2 bases and 0 bases respectively, with 14 bases between them. CDR3 sequence: CASSPLTVTGSGANVLTF. Here the CDR3 DNA reads TGTGCCAGCTCACCATTGACAGTGACGGGCTCTGGGGCCAACGTCCTGACTTTC.

This chain joins TRBV19 and TRBJ2-4; 8 nucleotides agree with TRBD1. The CDR3 has 15 residues. Germline V lookup: CDR1 LNHDA, CDR2 SQIVND (reference sequence). The J segment lost 1 base and the V segment lost 8 bases, leaving 7 bases of the junction unmatched. The CDR3: CASATGDFAKNIQYF. The CDR3 DNA reads TGTGCCAGTGCGACAGGGGATTTCGCCAAAAACATTCAGTACTTC.

This chain joins TRBV6-1 and TRBJ1-4; no reliable D call. Trimming pared 6 bases from V and 0 bases from J, leaving 11 bases between. CDR1 and CDR2 (germline): MNHNS, SASEGT. This CDR3 has 15 amino acids. The CDR3 DNA reads as TGTGCCAGCAGAGTCGGCAGTGCAACTAATGAAAAACTGTTTTTT. This codes for CASRVGSATNEKLFF.

The chain couples TRBV10-3 to TRBJ2-7, with TRBD1 identical over 10 bases. The length of the CDR3 is 13 residues. V lost 4 bases to trimming and J lost 5 bases; unmatched junction nucleotides: 2. Looked up from germline, CDR1 is ENHRY and CDR2 is SYGVKD. The CDR3 loop reads CAISGGQGHEQYF. The CDR3 DNA is TGTGCCATCAGTGGGGGACAGGGGCACGAGCAGTACTTC.

CDR3 loop: CASSRATGGNYGYTF. CDR3 bases: TGCGCCAGCAGCCGAGCGACAGGGGGCAACTATGGCTACACCTTC. The J gene is TRBJ1-2, the V gene TRBV4-1, with TRBD1 matching over 10 bases. Germline-derived CDR1 and CDR2 are MGHRA and YSYEKL. Losses at the gene ends were 4 bases for V and 2 bases for J; bases not matched to a gene: 4. The CDR3 sequence is 15 residues long.

This rearrangement joins TRBV29-1 to TRBJ2-5; the D call may be TRBD1 or TRBD2 (5 bases each). The CDR3 consists of 18 residues. Germline V CDR1 and CDR2: SQVTM, ANQGSEA. V was clipped by 0 bases and J by 4 bases, with 24 bases between them. As DNA, the CDR3 is TGCAGCGTTGAAGAAATATGGCTTCGTGAGGGGCTAGGAGAGACCCAGTACTTC. Encoded protein: CSVEEIWLREGLGETQYF.

This clone was found once. The V call is TRBV6-5, the J call TRBJ1-2; D is uncertain. Germline V CDR1 and CDR2: MNHEY, SVGAGI. This CDR3 contains 15 residues. V lost 0 bases and J lost 1, with 9 bases in between. The CDR3 loop is CASSYSRANNYGYTF. Here the CDR3 DNA reads TGTGCCAGCAGTTACTCGCGGGCCAATAACTATGGCTACACCTTC.

The chain combines TRBV2 with TRBJ1-2; maybe TRBD1 (5 bases). Germline lookup yields CDR1 SNHLY and CDR2 FYNNEI. The V end was cut by 7 bases, the J end by 5 bases, with 11 bases between. The CDR3 loop spans 12 amino acids. The CDR3 DNA sequence: TGTGCCAGCACGGTTACAGGATATGGCTACACCTTC. It specifies CASTVTGYGYTF.

This clone is a singleton in its sample. The genes are TRBV30 and TRBJ1-4, with D unresolved. Germline CDR1 GTSNPN, CDR2 SVGIG (reference sequence). The CDR3 length is 15 residues. V was cut by 1 base and J by 5 bases, with 14 bases left in between. The CDR3, as DNA: TGTGCCTGGAGTGATTTGGGTTATAGCAATGAAAAACTGTTTTTT. Protein sequence: CAWSDLGYSNEKLFF.

The rearrangement links TRBV5-1 to TRBJ2-7; 7 bases align to TRBD1. CDR3 length equals 14 residues. The germline CDR1 and CDR2 sequences are SGHRS and YFSETQ. The J segment lost 5 bases and the V segment lost 2 bases, leaving 7 bases of the junction unmatched. CDR3 coding DNA: TGCGCCAGCAGCTTCGACAGGGTGGCCGACGAGCAGTACTTC. Its translation: CASSFDRVADEQYF.

This chain joins TRBV4-3 and TRBJ2-2, with TRBD2 matching over 9 bases. The ends lost 1 base at V and 5 bases at J; junction bases unmatched: 8. This CDR3 is 17 amino acids long. Germline CDR1 is LGHNA and CDR2 is YSLEER. DNA of the CDR3: TGCGCCAGCAGCCAAGTCCTAGCGGGAAGGCGAACCGGGGAGCTGTTTTTT. It is translated as CASSQVLAGRRTGELFF.

The chain employs TRBV2 and TRBJ2-7; unclear D gene. V was clipped by 6 bases and J by 7 bases, with 19 bases between them. CDR3 size: 14 residues. CDR1 is SNHLY, CDR2 FYNNEI, per germline. The CDR3 loop is CASRSRVSGGEQYF. CDR3 bases: TGTGCCAGCAGGAGCCGGGTCTCGGGTGGGGAGCAGTACTTC.

The J gene is TRBJ2-2, the V gene TRBV14, with D maybe TRBD1 (5 bases). From germline, CDR1 is SGHDN and CDR2 FVKESK. This CDR3 comprises 18 residues. Trimming pared 2 bases from V and 4 bases from J, leaving 20 bases between. The CDR3 nucleotides are TGTGCCAGCAGCCAACGTACGACAGACGACCTGTTCACCGGGGAGCTGTTTTTT. Translation: CASSQRTTDDLFTGELFF.

The chain couples TRBV29-1 to TRBJ2-1; TRBD2 matches 9 bases. The CDR3 runs to 15 residues. Per germline, CDR1 SQVTM and CDR2 ANQGSEA. Trimming removed 3 bases from V and 3 bases from J; junction bases left unmatched: 6. In DNA, the CDR3 is TGCAGCGTTGAGGGGGGAGCGGGAGGCTACAATGAGCAGTTCTTC. This sequence encodes CSVEGGAGGYNEQFF.

V is TRBV2 and J is TRBJ2-7; D uncertain. Trimming took off 2 bases at V and 4 bases at J, with 15 bases between the two ends. Looked up from germline, CDR1 is SNHLY and CDR2 is FYNNEI. CDR3 length: 15 residues. Here the CDR3 DNA reads TGTGCCAGCAGTGAAAGTATGAGAGAGAAGTACGAGCAGTACTTC. Its protein is CASSESMREKYEQYF.

In DNA, the CDR3 is TGTGCCAGTAGTCCGTCGCCTAGGGCCTACGAGCAGTACTTC. As protein: CASSPSPRAYEQYF. The V gene is TRBV19, the J gene TRBJ2-7; the D is unclear. This CDR3 has 14 amino acids. Germline CDR1 reads LNHDA; CDR2 reads SQIVND (reference sequence). V lost 5 bases to trimming and J lost 2 bases, with 13 bases between them. The whole variable domain, remainder taken from reference TRBV19 and TRBJ2-7, is DGGITQSPKYLFRKEGQNVTLSCEQNLNHDAMYWYRQDPGQGLRLIYYSQIVNDFQKGDIAEGYSVSREKKESFPLTVTSAQKNPTAFYLCASSPSPRAYEQYFGPGTRLTVT.

The chain is built from TRBV18 and TRBJ2-3, with 10 bases matching TRBD2. This CDR3 is 16 amino acids long. The germline V gene encodes CDR1 KGHSH and CDR2 LQKENI. Germline trimming cut 3 bases from V and 6 bases from J; bases unmatched to any gene: 9. The CDR3, as DNA: TGTGCCAGCTCACCCTTAGCGGGAGGACCTCCGGATACGCAGTATTTT. Translating it yields CASSPLAGGPPDTQYF.

The V call is TRBV11-1, the J call TRBJ2-5; D is uncertain. CDR3 length: 13 residues. The V end was cut by 0 bases, the J end by 6 bases, with 8 bases between. Germline V gene data show CDR1 as SGHAT and CDR2 as FQDESV (reference sequence). Written as DNA, the CDR3 is TGTGCCAGCAGCTTAGCTCGGTGGAAGACCCAGTACTTC. It is translated as CASSLARWKTQYF.

This clone appeared a single time. This rearrangement joins TRBV5-6 to TRBJ2-7; D is perhaps TRBD1 (5 bases). This CDR3 is 12 amino acids long. Trimming pared 4 bases from V and 7 bases from J, leaving 12 bases between. The germline gives CDR1 SGHDT, CDR2 YYEEEE. CDR3 coding DNA: TGTGCCAGCAGCAAAAGGGGCGGAGAGCAGTACTTC. It specifies CASSKRGGEQYF.

This clone was counted a single time. CDR3 amino acids: CASSQRTGRANQPQHF. CDR3 sequence (DNA): TGTGCCAGCAGCCAAAGGACAGGGCGTGCCAATCAGCCCCAGCATTTT. The chain couples TRBV7-8 to TRBJ1-5; 8 bases align to TRBD1. Germline V CDR1 and CDR2: SGHVS, FQNEAQ. V lost 5 bases and J lost 3; bases outside the gene matches: 9. This CDR3 comprises 16 residues.

This rearrangement joins TRBV7-2 to TRBJ2-7; no reliable D call. CDR1 SGHTA and CDR2 FQGNSA come from the germline V gene. The V gene lost 3 bases and the J gene lost 1 base, with 10 bases spanning the gap. This CDR3 region has 14 residues. The CDR3 DNA reads as TGTGCCAGCAGCTTCCAAGGAGCTTCCTACGAGCAGTACTTC. As protein: CASSFQGASYEQYF.

The J gene is TRBJ2-3, the V gene TRBV5-1; 12 bases line up with TRBD1. Per germline, CDR1 SGHRS and CDR2 YFSETQ. Trimming took 5 bases from V and 6 from J; bases not matched to a gene: 7. The CDR3 consists of 15 residues. This chain's CDR3 is CASRSGTGGLDTQYF. The CDR3 nucleotides read TGCGCCAGCAGGTCCGGGACAGGGGGCCTGGATACGCAGTATTTT.

The chain uses TRBV6-5 and TRBJ2-2; D could derive from TRBD1 or TRBD2 (5 bases each). CDR1 is MNHEY and CDR2 is SVGAGI in the germline V gene. CDR3 size: 15 residues. The ends were cut back, 5 bases at V and 7 bases at J, with 17 bases in the middle. Here the CDR3 DNA reads TGTGCCAGCAGTACCAAAGCCGGGACGGGCGGGGAGCTGTTTTTT. This encodes CASSTKAGTGGELFF.

A word on this clone: Other DNA sequences from this sample encode an identical CDR3 as well. This rearrangement joins TRBV20-1 to TRBJ1-5; no reliable D call. Germline V gene data show CDR1 as DFQATT and CDR2 as SNEGSKA (reference sequence). V dropped 3 bases and J dropped 6 bases, with 6 bases sitting between them. The CDR3 is 11 residues long. The CDR3 coding sequence is TGCAGTGCTAGGCTCGGTCAGCCCCAGCATTTT. As protein: CSARLGQPQHF.

The chain combines TRBV18 with TRBJ2-3; 10 bases are shared with TRBD2. Germline V lookup: CDR1 KGHSH, CDR2 LQKENI. The junction had 8 bases not matched to a gene; V was cut back by 5 bases and J by 0 bases. The CDR3 contains 17 residues. The CDR3 DNA reads TGTGCCAGCTCAAGCCTAGCGGGAGACTTTAGCACAGATACGCAGTATTTT. Residues: CASSSLAGDFSTDTQYF.